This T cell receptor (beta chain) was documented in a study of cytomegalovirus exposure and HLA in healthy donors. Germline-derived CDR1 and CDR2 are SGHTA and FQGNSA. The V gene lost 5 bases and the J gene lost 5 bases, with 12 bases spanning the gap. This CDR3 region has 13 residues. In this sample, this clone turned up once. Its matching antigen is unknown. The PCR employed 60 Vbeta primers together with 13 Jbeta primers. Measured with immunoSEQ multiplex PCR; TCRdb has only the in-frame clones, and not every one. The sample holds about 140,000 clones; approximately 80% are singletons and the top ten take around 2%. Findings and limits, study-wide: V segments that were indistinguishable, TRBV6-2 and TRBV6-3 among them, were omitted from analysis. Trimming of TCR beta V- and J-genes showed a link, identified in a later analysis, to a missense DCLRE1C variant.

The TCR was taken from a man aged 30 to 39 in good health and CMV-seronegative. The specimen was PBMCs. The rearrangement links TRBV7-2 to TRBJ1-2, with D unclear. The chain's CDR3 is CASSLQALYGYTF. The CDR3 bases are TGTGCCAGCAGCCTCCAGGCCCTATATGGCTACACCTTC.